This T cell receptor beta chain was profiled in a study of blood T cell repertoires in COVID-19. Overall study context: Sites across the United States, Italy and Spain contributed samples from acute and convalescent COVID-19. Nucleic acid was either cDNA or gDNA, and it came from T cells, B-cell-depleted T cells, or PBMCs.

The germline V gene has CDR1 MNHEY and CDR2 SMNVEV (reference sequence). The CDR3 spans 15 residues. V lost 2 bases, J lost 0 bases, and 8 bases lay in between. The authors' processing: Researchers report that nucleated cell counts were estimated from reference gene primer amplification. Sequencing used immunoSEQ multiplex PCR; TCRdb keeps in-frame clones, though not all of them. Clonal size and the V and J genes are those of that table, whereas D and trimming came from the DNA. The sample contains 180,000 or so clones, roughly 86% of which appear only once. The source of this sequence is a middle-aged man who had recovered from COVID-19. The chain carries TRBV27 and TRBJ1-3, with no clear D. The sequencing input was peripheral blood. In nucleotides, the CDR3 is TGTGCCAGCAGTTTAAAGTACAGCTCTGGAAACACCATATATTTT. It translates to CASSLKYSSGNTIYF.